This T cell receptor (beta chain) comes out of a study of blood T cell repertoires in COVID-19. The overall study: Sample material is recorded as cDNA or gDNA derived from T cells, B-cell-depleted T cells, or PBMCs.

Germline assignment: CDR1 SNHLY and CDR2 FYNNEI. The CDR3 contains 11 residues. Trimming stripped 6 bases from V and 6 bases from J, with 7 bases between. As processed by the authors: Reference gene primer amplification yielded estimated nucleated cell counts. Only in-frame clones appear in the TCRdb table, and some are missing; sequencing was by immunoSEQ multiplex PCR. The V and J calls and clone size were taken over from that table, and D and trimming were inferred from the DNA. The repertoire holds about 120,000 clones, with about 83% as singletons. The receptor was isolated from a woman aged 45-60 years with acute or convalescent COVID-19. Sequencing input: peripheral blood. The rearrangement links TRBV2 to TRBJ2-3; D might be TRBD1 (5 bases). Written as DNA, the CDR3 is TGTGCCAGCAGGGACACTGATACGCAGTATTTT. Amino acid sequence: CASRDTDTQYF.